Here is one T cell receptor (beta chain) with its context. Its antigen is currently unknown. The V and J ends lost 7 bases and 5 bases respectively, with 18 bases between them. Germline CDR1 SGHDT, CDR2 YYEEEE. The CDR3 is 14 residues long. The study made its TCR cDNA through 5'RACE template switching. That step introduced a universal primer site along with UMIs. TCRdb itself ran the 5' RACE reads through MiXCR, one entry per CDR3 protein. Altogether 65,000 to 70,000 distinct CDR3 sequences are present, around 5% being singletons, with the ten largest covering more than 2%. The source of the sample is a study of T cells after yellow fever vaccination. Study-level results: Abundant clonotypes from the bulk population could get into FACS-sorted repertoires as contaminants. Re-detected after boosting: most primary clones, about 96% of CD4 and 88% of CD8. Clonotype sharing between CD4 and CD8 compartments was small.

The rearrangement uses TRBV5-6 and TRBJ2-5; D is ambiguous. The material sequenced was CD4+ T cells sorted from PBMCs, taken less than 16 days after the first yellow fever vaccination. The source of this sequence is a young man who received the YFV17D yellow fever vaccine. CDR3 in DNA: TGTGCCAGCGGCCCCGGACCCTTCCACGAGACCCAGTACTTC. It codes for CASGPGPFHETQYF.